These 7 T cell receptor beta chains were all obtained from the same sample, sequenced in a study of shared clonotypes between healthy human individuals. Profiled with immunoSEQ multiplex PCR; TCRdb holds only in-frame clones, not every one. The sample carries more than 2,000,000 clones, around nine tenths recorded once. The sample was naive CD4+ T cells sorted from blood. As for subset: CD45RA+ positively selected. The receptors here all came from a man aged 18 to 35 in good health.

The chain links TRBV6-5 to TRBJ1-5; a possible D gene is TRBD1 (6 bases). With 6 bases removed from V and 5 bases from J, the gap between germline ends came to 8 bases. Germline V CDR1 and CDR2: MNHEY, SVGAGI. The CDR3 spans 12 residues. The CDR3 region has the DNA TGTGCCAGCAGACACAGGGATCAGCCCCAGCATTTT. It is translated as CASRHRDQPQHF.

This clone has just a few counts. Distinct nucleotide sequences in the sample also encode this CDR3. V usage is TRBV5-1 and J usage is TRBJ2-2; 8 nucleotides line up with TRBD1. J gave up 1 base and V 4 bases, and 3 bases lay outside the gene matches. CDR3 length: 15 amino acids. Germline CDR1 SGHRS, CDR2 YFSETQ. CDR3 bases: TGCGCCAGCAGCCCCGGGACAGGGAACACCGGGGAGCTGTTTTTT. Translating it yields CASSPGTGNTGELFF.

This clone appeared once. Other DNA sequences from this sample encode an identical CDR3 as well. This chain uses TRBV27 with TRBJ2-2, with TRBD1 identical over 7 bases. Losses at the gene ends were 5 bases for V and 4 bases for J; bases not matched to a gene: 4. This CDR3 region has 14 residues. Germline V CDR1 and CDR2: MNHEY, SMNVEV (reference sequence). CDR3 DNA: TGTGCCAGCAGTCCCAGACAGGGCACCGGGGAGCTGTTTTTT. This translates into CASSPRQGTGELFF.

As to this clone: Other DNA sequences within the sample encode an identical CDR3. In nucleotides, the CDR3 is TGTGCCAGCAGCGTAGGACCCCGTGAGACCCAGTACTTC. Protein sequence: CASSVGPRETQYF. This chain links TRBV9 with TRBJ2-5; D is undetermined. Germline CDR1 and CDR2: SGDLS and YYNGEE. V lost 0 bases and J 5 bases, leaving 8 bases between the germline ends. The CDR3 runs 13 residues.

The chain joins TRBV6-5 to TRBJ1-5; D call uncertain. Germline assignment: CDR1 MNHEY and CDR2 SVGAGI. V lost 5 bases and J lost 4, with 9 bases in between. The CDR3 sequence is 13 residues long. Written as DNA, the CDR3 is TGTGCCAGCAGTCTCGTCAAGAATCAGCCCCAGCATTTT. It is translated as CASSLVKNQPQHF.

V usage is TRBV5-6 and J usage is TRBJ2-2; TRBD1 agrees at 9 bases. This CDR3 region has 16 residues. Trimming removed 3 bases from V and 2 bases from J; junction bases left unmatched: 5. Per the germline V gene, CDR1 is SGHDT and CDR2 is YYEEEE. The CDR3 sequence is CASSYITGGNTGELFF. In DNA, the CDR3 is TGTGCCAGCAGCTATATCACAGGGGGCAACACCGGGGAGCTGTTTTTT. Full variable domain (outside the CDR3, taken from reference TRBV5-6 and TRBJ2-2): DAGVTQSPTHLIKTRGQQVTLRCSPKSGHDTVSWYQQALGQGPQFIFQYYEEEERQRGNFPDRFSGHQFPNYSSELNVNALLLGDSALYLCASSYITGGNTGELFFGEGSRLTVL.

Comments on this clone: In the same sample, other DNA sequences code for this CDR3. V is TRBV19 and J is TRBJ2-1; D gene uncertain. Trimming took 6 bases from V and 0 from J, leaving 0 bases between them. Germline V gene data show CDR1 as LNHDA and CDR2 as SQIVND (reference sequence). CDR3 length: 11 residues. The CDR3 bases are TGTGCCAGTAGCTCCTACAATGAGCAGTTCTTC. Translation gives CASSSYNEQFF.